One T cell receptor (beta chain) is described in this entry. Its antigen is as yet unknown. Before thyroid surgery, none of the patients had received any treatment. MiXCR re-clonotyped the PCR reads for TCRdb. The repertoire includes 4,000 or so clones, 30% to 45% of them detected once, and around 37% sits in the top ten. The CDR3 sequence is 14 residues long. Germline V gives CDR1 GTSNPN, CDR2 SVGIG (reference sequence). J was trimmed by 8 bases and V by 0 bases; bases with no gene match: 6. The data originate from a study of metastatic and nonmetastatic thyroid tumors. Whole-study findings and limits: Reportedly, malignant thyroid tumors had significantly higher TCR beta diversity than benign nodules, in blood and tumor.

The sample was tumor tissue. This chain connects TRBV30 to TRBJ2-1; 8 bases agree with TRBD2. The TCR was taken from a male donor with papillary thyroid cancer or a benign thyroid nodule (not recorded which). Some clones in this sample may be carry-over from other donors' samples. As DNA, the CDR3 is TGTGCCTGGAGTGTCGCGGGAGGAGTCTATGAGCAGTTCTTC. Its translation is CAWSVAGGVYEQFF.